This T cell receptor beta chain was identified during a study of Ad26.COV2.S vaccination and SARS-CoV-2 variants. Only in-frame clones appear in the TCRdb table, and some are missing; sequencing was by immunoSEQ multiplex PCR. The data show hundreds of thousands of clones, roughly 89% seen once. Described treatment: over 15 received Ad26.COV2.S at low or high dose, single or two shots; 5 received placebo; per-sample allocation not given. At day 63 after the first vaccine or placebo injection, samples were drawn. This CDR3 contains 14 residues. Between the trimmed V and J ends, which lost 4 bases and 10 bases, there was a span of 15 bases. In germline, CDR1 is SGHRS, CDR2 YFSETQ.

This receptor was identified in a person between 18 and 65 years old who received the Ad26.COV2.S COVID-19 vaccine or a placebo. This chain uses TRBV5-1 with TRBJ1-6; no firm D call. The sequencing used peripheral blood, collected in a trial of Ad26.COV2.S vaccine versus placebo. The CDR3, as DNA: TGCGCCAGCAGCCTAACCCCGGTGCAATCACCCCTCCACTTT. This encodes CASSLTPVQSPLHF.